The rows below give T cell receptor beta chains drawn from one sample of a study of shared clonotypes between healthy human individuals. Assay used: immunoSEQ multiplex PCR; TCRdb lists only in-frame clones, some missing. The data hold about 2.1 million clones, with around 93% observed a single time. Sequencing used naive CD8+ T cells from PBMCs. These receptors all come from a man younger than 30 in good health. Some clones in this sample may be carry-over from other donors' samples. The CDR3 runs from the conserved cysteine through the conserved F or W. Fields, in order: clone size, D gene, V gene, J gene, CDR3 protein, CDR3 DNA. D genes are given only for firm matches. Not all rows give a size; the values are once, few, many and, for expanded clones, a class.

abundance: NA
d_gene: TRBD1
v_gene: TRBV6-1
j_gene: TRBJ2-7
CDR3aa: CASQQGAGYEQYF
CDR3nt: TGTGCCAGCCAACAGGGGGCTGGATACGAGCAGTACTTC

abundance: NA
d_gene: NA
v_gene: TRBV29-1
j_gene: TRBJ2-2
CDR3aa: CSVLQGNTGELFF
CDR3nt: TGCAGCGTCCTTCAGGGGAACACCGGGGAGCTGTTTTTT

abundance: NA
d_gene: TRBD2
v_gene: TRBV27
j_gene: TRBJ2-7
CDR3aa: CASSSMAGVGDEQYF
CDR3nt: TGTGCCAGCAGTTCAATGGCGGGAGTAGGGGACGAGCAGTACTTC

abundance: NA
d_gene: NA
v_gene: TRBV19
j_gene: TRBJ2-7
CDR3aa: CASSIDGGGSYEQYF
CDR3nt: TGTGCCAGTAGTATTGATGGGGGTGGCTCCTACGAGCAGTACTTC

abundance: NA
d_gene: NA
v_gene: TRBV4-2
j_gene: TRBJ1-1
CDR3aa: CASSTGGTEAFF
CDR3nt: TGTGCCAGCAGCACGGGGGGGACTGAAGCTTTCTTT

abundance: NA
d_gene: TRBD1
v_gene: TRBV19
j_gene: TRBJ1-1
CDR3aa: CASSTNRGMNTEAFF
CDR3nt: TGTGCCAGTAGTACGAACAGGGGCATGAACACTGAAGCTTTCTTT

abundance: once
d_gene: TRBD1
v_gene: TRBV10-1
j_gene: TRBJ2-7
CDR3aa: CASRRPGQGTAYEQYF
CDR3nt: TGCGCCAGCAGGAGACCGGGACAGGGCACTGCCTACGAGCAGTACTTC

abundance: NA
d_gene: TRBD1
v_gene: TRBV9
j_gene: TRBJ2-7
CDR3aa: CASSESGTEDYEQYF
CDR3nt: TGTGCCAGCAGCGAGTCCGGGACAGAAGATTACGAGCAGTACTTC

abundance: NA
d_gene: NA
v_gene: TRBV6-1
j_gene: TRBJ1-5
CDR3aa: CASSESSEQGFFGNQPQHF
CDR3nt: TGTGCCAGCAGTGAAAGTTCGGAACAGGGATTTTTTGGCAATCAGCCCCAGCATTTT

abundance: once
d_gene: NA
v_gene: TRBV2
j_gene: TRBJ2-1
CDR3aa: CASSRRKPNNEQFF
CDR3nt: TGTGCCAGCAGCAGACGCAAGCCTAACAATGAGCAGTTCTTC

abundance: NA
d_gene: TRBD2
v_gene: TRBV27
j_gene: TRBJ2-1
CDR3aa: CASSLSSGPYNEQFF
CDR3nt: TGTGCCAGCAGTTTAAGTAGCGGGCCATACAATGAGCAGTTCTTC

abundance: NA
d_gene: NA
v_gene: TRBV30
j_gene: TRBJ2-5
CDR3aa: CAWTTGTEETQYF
CDR3nt: TGTGCCTGGACCACAGGGACCGAAGAGACCCAGTACTTC

abundance: NA
d_gene: NA
v_gene: TRBV11-3
j_gene: TRBJ2-1
CDR3aa: CASSFRDGSLYNEQFF
CDR3nt: TGTGCCAGCAGCTTCCGTGACGGGAGCCTTTACAATGAGCAGTTCTTC

abundance: NA
d_gene: TRBD1
v_gene: TRBV9
j_gene: TRBJ1-4
CDR3aa: CASSGDRDGEKLFF
CDR3nt: TGTGCCAGCAGCGGGGACAGGGATGGTGAAAAACTGTTTTTT

abundance: NA
d_gene: TRBD1
v_gene: TRBV29-1
j_gene: TRBJ1-2
CDR3aa: CSVEDISDREGYGYTF
CDR3nt: TGCAGCGTTGAAGATATTTCGGACAGGGAGGGTTATGGCTACACCTTC

abundance: NA
d_gene: NA
v_gene: TRBV10-3
j_gene: TRBJ2-7
CDR3aa: CAISESTGEYSYEQYF
CDR3nt: TGTGCCATCAGTGAGTCGACGGGGGAATACTCCTACGAGCAGTACTTC

abundance: NA
d_gene: NA
v_gene: TRBV15
j_gene: TRBJ2-7
CDR3aa: CATSRDRGSNYEQYF
CDR3nt: TGTGCCACCAGCAGAGACAGGGGCTCCAACTACGAGCAGTACTTC

abundance: NA
d_gene: TRBD2
v_gene: TRBV11-3
j_gene: TRBJ2-1
CDR3aa: CASSLQISGRAGYNEQFF
CDR3nt: TGTGCCAGCAGCTTGCAAATCAGCGGGAGGGCAGGCTACAATGAGCAGTTCTTC

abundance: NA
d_gene: NA
v_gene: TRBV27
j_gene: TRBJ1-1
CDR3aa: CASRPGGGTGNEAFF
CDR3nt: TGTGCCAGCAGGCCGGGAGGTGGGACCGGGAATGAAGCTTTCTTT